A single sample gave rise to the 26 T cell receptor beta chains below, sequenced in a study of a mutant IDH1 vaccine in newly diagnosed glioma. As to time point: week 23, last vaccination. Each dose of the vaccine consisted of 300 ug of mutant IDH1 20-mer peptide, with topical imiquimod. Sequencing used immunoSEQ multiplex PCR; TCRdb keeps in-frame clones, though not all of them. The sample shows about 28,000 clones, 82% of them seen only once. No cognate antigen is known for these TCRs. Here the sequenced sample was PBMCs, taken from a glioma patient whose treatment included an IDH1 peptide vaccine. All receptors come from a woman in her twenties or thirties with glioma.

V is TRBV6-5 and J is TRBJ1-2, with D possibly matching TRBD1 (6 bases). V shed 6 bases and J shed 4 bases, with 18 bases lying between them. The CDR3 totals 15 residues. Germline assignment: CDR1 MNHEY and CDR2 SVGAGI. The CDR3 DNA reads as TGTGCCAGCAGCCCGTCCGGGGGGCGAGGCTATGGCTACACCTTC. Its translation is CASSPSGGRGYGYTF.

V is TRBV6-5 and J is TRBJ1-2; tentatively, D is TRBD1 (5 bases). Trimming removed 0 bases at V and 7 bases at J, with 15 bases between. The CDR3 totals 15 residues. Germline values: CDR1 MNHEY, CDR2 SVGAGI. The CDR3 DNA follows: TGTGCCAGCAGTTACTCGAAATCGGGGCAGGGTGGCTACACCTTC. Amino acid sequence: CASSYSKSGQGGYTF.

This rearrangement joins TRBV5-1 to TRBJ2-5, with a tentative D call TRBD1 (5 bases). The CDR3 covers 17 residues. Per the germline V gene, CDR1 is SGHRS and CDR2 is YFSETQ. V lost 1 base and J lost 5, with 21 bases in between. The CDR3 is CASSLLTLGAVGETQYF. The CDR3 DNA reads TGCGCCAGCAGCTTGCTTACTCTAGGGGCCGTGGGGGAGACCCAGTACTTC.

This chain joins TRBV18 and TRBJ1-6, with D possibly being TRBD1 (5 bases). V was clipped by 6 bases and J by 6 bases, with 12 bases between them. CDR1 and CDR2 (germline): KGHSH, LQKENI. The CDR3 runs to 14 residues. The CDR3 spells CASSGTSGNSPLHF. CDR3 DNA sequence: TGTGCCAGCTCGGGGACGAGCGGTAATTCACCCCTCCACTTT.

The CDR3 region is CASSDSAPGGIKNTIYF. The CDR3 nucleotides read TGTGCCAGCAGTGACTCGGCACCCGGAGGGATTAAAAACACCATATATTTT. The gene calls are TRBV6-4 and TRBJ1-3, with no clear D. V shed 0 bases and J shed 6 bases, with 18 bases lying between them. The CDR3 extends over 17 amino acids. The germline CDR1 and CDR2 sequences are MRHNA and SNTAGT.

The chain is built from TRBV4-2 and TRBJ2-1; D perhaps matches TRBD1 (6 bases). Deletions cut 2 bases from V and 7 bases from J, with 9 bases between. CDR1 and CDR2 from the germline V gene are LGHNA and YNFKEQ. The CDR3 has 13 amino acids. The CDR3 spells CASSQMGANEQFF. CDR3 DNA sequence: TGTGCCAGCAGCCAAATGGGGGCGAATGAGCAGTTCTTC.

This sequence joins TRBV14 and TRBJ1-4; 8 positions match TRBD1. Germline assignment: CDR1 SGHDN and CDR2 FVKESK. This CDR3 is built from 16 residues. V was clipped by 0 bases and J by 10 bases; unmatched bases: 10. Here the CDR3 reads CASSQEGTGPLRKLFF. The DNA for the CDR3 is TGTGCCAGCAGCCAAGAGGGGACAGGCCCTTTGAGAAAACTGTTTTTT.

This clone occurred once. This rearrangement joins TRBV30 to TRBJ1-3; perhaps TRBD1 as D (6 bases). This CDR3 is 15 amino acids long. The germline V gene has CDR1 GTSNPN and CDR2 SVGIG (reference sequence). V was shortened by 2 bases and J by 1 base, with 12 bases between the two germline ends. CDR3 region: CAWSRGGRSGNTIYF. The CDR3 coding sequence is TGTGCCTGGAGTCGTGGGGGGCGGTCTGGAAACACCATATATTTT.

The chain links TRBV7-2 to TRBJ2-5; 8 nucleotides align to TRBD2. Germline V lookup: CDR1 SGHTA, CDR2 FQGNSA. J was trimmed by 9 bases and V by 5 bases; bases with no gene match: 20. The CDR3 contains 17 residues. The chain's CDR3 is CASSPLQGAGGRGAQYF. CDR3 DNA sequence: TGTGCCAGCAGCCCCTTGCAAGGGGCGGGGGGACGAGGGGCCCAGTACTTC.

The chain links TRBV6-1 to TRBJ1-3; TRBD1 aligns across 8 bases. The CDR3 runs 14 residues. Germline loops: CDR1 MNHNS, CDR2 SASEGT. The ends lost 6 bases at V and 7 bases at J; junction bases unmatched: 8. CDR3 region: CASRRQGLLNTIYF. CDR3 coding DNA: TGTGCCAGCAGACGACAGGGGCTGTTGAACACCATATATTTT.

This chain uses TRBV15 with TRBJ1-4; 7 bases agree with TRBD1. The V and J ends lost 5 bases and 3 bases, in that order; junction bases with no gene match: 15. The CDR3 loop spans 18 amino acids. Per germline, CDR1 LNHNV and CDR2 YYDKDF (reference sequence). The CDR3 reads CATSPGIGAGGANEKLFF. In nucleotides, the CDR3 is TGTGCCACCAGCCCAGGGATCGGCGCAGGGGGGGCTAATGAAAAACTGTTTTTT.

This rearrangement joins TRBV10-1 to TRBJ1-1; D might be TRBD1 (5 bases). V was pared by 6 bases and J by 0 bases, with 11 bases between. The germline CDR1 and CDR2 sequences are WNHNN and SYGVQD (reference sequence). This CDR3 spans 14 amino acids. The DNA for the CDR3 is TGCGCCAGCAGCAGGGACTTCGTGAACACTGAAGCTTTCTTT. Translation gives CASSRDFVNTEAFF.

This chain's CDR3 is CASSLAETTDTQYF. CDR3 nucleotides: TGCGCCAGCAGCTTGGCCGAAACCACAGATACGCAGTATTTT. The chain has TRBV5-1 and TRBJ2-3; D is ambiguous. Germline lookup yields CDR1 SGHRS and CDR2 YFSETQ. The CDR3 is 14 residues long. The germline V and J ends were trimmed by 0 bases and 2 bases, with 7 bases remaining between them.

In its sample, this clone was seen a few times. The chain joins TRBV15 to TRBJ1-5; D is unresolved. The germline V gene encodes CDR1 LNHNV and CDR2 YYDKDF (reference sequence). This CDR3 region has 16 residues. Trimming left V 3 bases short and J 2 bases short, with 14 bases between. CDR3 nucleotides: TGTGCCACCAGCAGCATGGTACCCTCGGGCAATCAGCCCCAGCATTTT. Protein product: CATSSMVPSGNQPQHF.

This clone turned up a few times. This sequence joins TRBV7-2 and TRBJ1-5, with D hard to call. Germline V lookup: CDR1 SGHTA, CDR2 FQGNSA. This CDR3 has 12 amino acids. Trimming cost V 1 base and J 9 bases, with 7 bases left between them. The CDR3 DNA sequence: TGTGCCAGCAGCTTAGGAGGGCGGCCCCAGCATTTT. Translating it yields CASSLGGRPQHF. The whole variable domain, filled in from reference TRBV7-2 and TRBJ1-5, reads GAGVSQSPSNKVTEKGKDVELRCDPISGHTALYWYRQSLGQGLEFLIYFQGNSAPDKSGLPSDRFSAERTGGSVSTLTIQRTQQEDSAVYLCASSLGGRPQHFGDGTRLSIL.

This clone was found a few times. The chain joins TRBV20-1 to TRBJ1-2, with D hard to call. The CDR3 length is 11 residues. Trimming stripped 2 bases from V and 1 base from J, with 2 bases between. The V gene's germline CDR1 is DFQATT and CDR2 SNEGSKA (reference sequence). The CDR3 loop is CSARSNYGYTF. The CDR3 region has the DNA TGCAGTGCTAGAAGTAACTATGGCTACACCTTC.

V is TRBV29-1 and J is TRBJ1-1; weak D call: TRBD1 (5 bases). V was clipped by 4 bases and J by 3 bases, with 15 bases between them. Germline lookup yields CDR1 SQVTM and CDR2 ANQGSEA. The CDR3 length is 14 residues. CDR3 loop: CSVALLGGDTEAFF. The CDR3 region has the DNA TGCAGCGTTGCCCTCCTGGGGGGGGACACTGAAGCTTTCTTT.

J is TRBJ2-1 and V is TRBV7-2; 10 nucleotides match TRBD1. CDR3 size: 15 residues. Trimming took 0 bases from V and 9 from J; bases not matched to a gene: 5. Germline V gene lookup returns CDR1 SGHTA and CDR2 FQGNSA. CDR3 amino acids: CASSLAGQGVSEQFF. CDR3 bases: TGTGCCAGCAGCTTAGCAGGACAGGGGGTTAGTGAGCAGTTCTTC. The full variable domain, in which reference TRBV7-2 and TRBJ2-1 provide the parts outside the CDR3, is GAGVSQSPSNKVTEKGKDVELRCDPISGHTALYWYRQSLGQGLEFLIYFQGNSAPDKSGLPSDRFSAERTGGSVSTLTIQRTQQEDSAVYLCASSLAGQGVSEQFFGPGTRLTVL.

The rearrangement uses TRBV9 and TRBJ1-4; 8 bases are shared with TRBD1. J was trimmed by 7 bases and V by 3 bases; bases with no gene match: 8. Germline CDR1 reads SGDLS; CDR2 reads YYNGEE. CDR3 length: 15 residues. The CDR3 nucleotides are TGTGCCAGCAGCGCGGACAGGGTGGGTTCTGAAAAACTGTTTTTT. Translated: CASSADRVGSEKLFF.

This clone appeared once. Sequence at one end of the junction differs from germline and may be a read error. CDR3 sequence (DNA): TGTGCCAGCAGCCTAGCGGGGGGTCCGAGCTCCTACGAGCAGTACTTC. This sequence encodes CASSLAGGPSSYEQYF. The chain has TRBV7-2 and TRBJ2-7, with 11 positions matching TRBD2. The CDR3 is 16 residues long. Germline CDR1 SGHTA, CDR2 FQGNSA.

The J gene is TRBJ2-7, the V gene TRBV18, with TRBD1 matching 9 bases. The CDR3 extends over 15 amino acids. The V gene end was trimmed by 4 bases and the J gene end by 3 bases; junction bases not matched to a gene: 7. CDR1 and CDR2 from the germline V gene are KGHSH and LQKENI. The CDR3 sequence is CASSLAGTGNYEQYF. CDR3 coding DNA: TGTGCCAGCTCACTGGCCGGGACAGGGAACTACGAGCAGTACTTC.

The V call is TRBV6-5, the J call TRBJ2-1; D could derive from TRBD1 or TRBD2 (5 bases each). The V end lost 6 bases, the J end lost 2 bases, and 11 bases lay between the germline ends. Germline assignment: CDR1 MNHEY and CDR2 SVGAGI. This CDR3 has 14 amino acids. CDR3 sequence: CASSPGTAYNEQFF. The CDR3 nucleotides are TGTGCCAGCAGCCCCGGGACGGCCTACAATGAGCAGTTCTTC.

V and J are TRBV19 and TRBJ1-2, with D uncertain. The V end lost 5 bases, the J end lost 4 bases, and 14 bases lay between the germline ends. This CDR3 comprises 14 residues. Germline CDR1 reads LNHDA; CDR2 reads SQIVND (reference sequence). The CDR3 loop reads CASSPAVEGYGYTF. As DNA, the CDR3 is TGTGCCAGTAGTCCGGCAGTCGAGGGCTATGGCTACACCTTC.

This clone was found once. This sequence joins TRBV27 and TRBJ1-6; D perhaps matches TRBD1 (5 bases). This CDR3 spans 16 amino acids. V lost 2 bases to trimming and J lost 4 bases, with 12 bases between them. The germline V gene encodes CDR1 MNHEY and CDR2 SMNVEV (reference sequence). CDR3: CASSLAAGKYNSPLHF. CDR3 bases: TGTGCCAGCAGTTTAGCGGCAGGGAAGTATAATTCACCCCTCCACTTT.

This chain connects TRBV25-1 to TRBJ2-5; TRBD1 is a possible D gene (6 bases). V gave up 10 bases and J gave up 0 bases, with 12 bases separating them. Germline V gene data show CDR1 as MGHDK and CDR2 as SYGVNS. This CDR3 has 13 residues. CDR3 loop: CATSRDNQETQYF. The CDR3 nucleotides are TGTGCCACCTCCCGGGACAACCAAGAGACCCAGTACTTC.

V gene TRBV19 combines with J gene TRBJ2-2; 8 positions agree with TRBD1. The CDR3 extends over 15 amino acids. Germline CDR1 reads LNHDA; CDR2 reads SQIVND (reference sequence). The J segment lost 1 base and the V segment lost 7 bases, leaving 5 bases of the junction unmatched. Here the CDR3 reads CASNWGQENTGELFF. The CDR3 region has the DNA TGTGCCAGTAATTGGGGACAGGAGAACACCGGGGAGCTGTTTTTT.